The 3 T cell receptor beta chains below were found in one sample sequenced in a study of Ad26.COV2.S vaccination and SARS-CoV-2 variants. TCRdb's table, derived via immunoSEQ multiplex PCR, lists solely in-frame clones and lacks some. Here the sample spans roughly 350,000 clones, approximately 90% being singletons. This sample's treatment: roughly 19 received Ad26.COV2.S at low or high dose, single or two shots; roughly five received placebo; per-sample allocation not given. All samples were drawn on day 63, counting from the first vaccine or placebo injection. The source was peripheral blood, collected in a trial of Ad26.COV2.S vaccine versus placebo. The source is a person between 18 and 60 years old who received the Ad26.COV2.S COVID-19 vaccine or a placebo.

The chain uses TRBV10-1 and TRBJ1-6; D might be TRBD1 (5 bases). Trimming took off 3 bases at V and 7 bases at J, with 7 bases between the two ends. Germline CDR1 is WNHNN and CDR2 is SYGVQD (reference sequence). There are 13 residues in the CDR3. The CDR3 protein is CASSDGGNSPLHF. In DNA form, the CDR3 reads TGCGCCAGCAGTGACGGGGGGAATTCACCCCTCCACTTT.

The genes are TRBV7-9 and TRBJ2-5; 8 bases are a match to TRBD1. V lost 2 bases to trimming and J lost 0 bases; unmatched junction nucleotides: 2. This CDR3 region has 15 residues. CDR1 is SEHNR, CDR2 FQNEAQ, per germline (reference sequence). As DNA, the CDR3 is TGTGCCAGCAGCTTAACAGGGGGAGACCAAGAGACCCAGTACTTC. Encoded protein: CASSLTGGDQETQYF.

The chain has TRBV13 and TRBJ2-7, with 12 bases identical to TRBD2. The CDR3 consists of 15 residues. V dropped 5 bases and J dropped 4; count of bases not matched to a gene: 6. The germline CDR1 and CDR2 sequences are PRHDT and FYEKMQ (reference sequence). CDR3 in DNA: TGTGCCAGCAGCCTACTAGCGGGGGGTGTTTACGAGCAGTACTTC. It translates to CASSLLAGGVYEQYF.